Listed below are T cell receptor beta chains from one sample, sequenced in a study of human T cells and chemical hapten exposure. Each CDR3 protein gets one entry after TCRdb re-called the RACE reads with MiXCR. Counted here are around 120,000 distinct CDR3 sequences, around an eighth occurring once; the ten biggest clones make up 2.8%. Sequencing was performed on whole blood, taken in connection with sensitization to the hapten diphenylcyclopropenone (DPC). Every receptor here comes from a young woman with alopecia areata. Some clones in this sample may be carry-over from other donors' samples. CDR3s include the opening cysteine and the closing phenylalanine or tryptophan. The D gene is left open where the match is weak. Not every row has a clone size; where given, it reads once, few, many or a size class.

j_call: TRBJ2-3
d_call: TRBD2
clone_size: few
v_call: TRBV7-2
cdr3_nt: TGTGCCAGCAGCTTAGCGCGGGGGGCCTTCACAGATACGCAGTATTTT
cdr3_aa: CASSLARGAFTDTQYF

j_call: TRBJ1-2
d_call: .
clone_size: .
v_call: TRBV29-1
cdr3_nt: TGCAGCGTTAGCCAAACGATAGGGGATGGCTACACCTTC
cdr3_aa: CSVSQTIGDGYTF

j_call: TRBJ1-5
d_call: .
clone_size: few
v_call: TRBV9
cdr3_nt: TGTGCCAGCAGCGTAGGTTCAGGGGACAATCAGCCCCAGCATTTT
cdr3_aa: CASSVGSGDNQPQHF

j_call: TRBJ1-6
d_call: .
clone_size: .
v_call: TRBV6-1
cdr3_nt: TGTGCCAGCAGTCTGCCGGGGACGTATTCACCCCTCCACTTT
cdr3_aa: CASSLPGTYSPLHF

j_call: TRBJ2-5
d_call: .
clone_size: .
v_call: TRBV10-3
cdr3_nt: TGTGCCATCGGCCAAGAGACCCAGTACTTC
cdr3_aa: CAIGQETQYF

j_call: TRBJ2-7
d_call: TRBD1
clone_size: few
v_call: TRBV11-2
cdr3_nt: TGTGCCAGTAGGACAGGGTGGGGCTACTGGCAGTACTTC
cdr3_aa: CASRTGWGYWQYF

j_call: TRBJ1-4
d_call: .
clone_size: few
v_call: TRBV12-3/TRBV12-4
cdr3_nt: TGTGCCAGCAGACCGGGCACAGGGCCAACTAATGAAAAACTGTTTTTT
cdr3_aa: CASRPGTGPTNEKLFF

j_call: TRBJ1-5
d_call: TRBD1
clone_size: many
v_call: TRBV10-3
cdr3_nt: TGTGCCATCAGTGAGGACACAGGGGGCTGGCAGCCCCAGCATTTT
cdr3_aa: CAISEDTGGWQPQHF

j_call: TRBJ2-5
d_call: .
clone_size: .
v_call: TRBV5-1
cdr3_nt: TGCGCCAGCAGCTTGGGAGGTAGGGAAGAGACCCAGTACTTC
cdr3_aa: CASSLGGREETQYF

j_call: TRBJ2-5
d_call: .
clone_size: many
v_call: TRBV20-1
cdr3_nt: TGCAGTGCTAGAGATCCCAGTGGGGGGCCCCCAGAGACCCAGTACTTC
cdr3_aa: CSARDPSGGPPETQYF

j_call: TRBJ1-6
d_call: .
clone_size: .
v_call: TRBV3-1
cdr3_nt: TGTGCCAGCAGCCCCCTAGGTGGAGGGAATTCACCCCTCCACTTT
cdr3_aa: CASSPLGGGNSPLHF

j_call: TRBJ2-5
d_call: TRBD2
clone_size: many
v_call: TRBV7-2
cdr3_nt: TGTGCCAGCAGCTTAGGGGGGAGGGAGCAAGAGACCCAGTACTTC
cdr3_aa: CASSLGGREQETQYF

j_call: TRBJ2-7
d_call: TRBD1
clone_size: .
v_call: TRBV20-1
cdr3_nt: TGCAGTGCTAGGAGGAGACAGGGGGGTACCTACGAGCAGTACTTC
cdr3_aa: CSARRRQGGTYEQYF

j_call: TRBJ1-6
d_call: .
clone_size: few
v_call: TRBV18
cdr3_nt: TGTGCCAGCTCACCCAGACAGGATCTAAAATCACCCCTCCACTTT
cdr3_aa: CASSPRQDLKSPLHF

j_call: TRBJ2-1
d_call: TRBD1
clone_size: few
v_call: TRBV2
cdr3_nt: TGTGCCAGCAGAGGAAGAGGGGGCGTTTTTATTGAGCAGTTCTTC
cdr3_aa: CASRGRGGVFIEQFF

j_call: TRBJ2-7
d_call: .
clone_size: many
v_call: TRBV27
cdr3_nt: TGTGCCAGCAGCGATCGGGGGGCGTACGAGCAGTACTTC
cdr3_aa: CASSDRGAYEQYF

j_call: TRBJ1-2
d_call: .
clone_size: few
v_call: TRBV18
cdr3_nt: TGTGCCAGCTCTCTCGACGGCTATGGCTACACCTTC
cdr3_aa: CASSLDGYGYTF

j_call: TRBJ2-2
d_call: .
clone_size: .
v_call: TRBV7-2
cdr3_nt: TGTGCCAGCAAAGTCGACGGGGAGCTGTTTTTT
cdr3_aa: CASKVDGELFF

j_call: TRBJ1-4
d_call: .
clone_size: few
v_call: TRBV4-3
cdr3_nt: TGCGCCAGCAGCCAAGGGGGCTGGAATGAAAAACTGTTTTTT
cdr3_aa: CASSQGGWNEKLFF

j_call: TRBJ2-7
d_call: .
clone_size: .
v_call: TRBV2
cdr3_nt: TGTGCCAGCAGTGAAATGGGTTCCTACGAGCAGTACTTC
cdr3_aa: CASSEMGSYEQYF

j_call: TRBJ1-1
d_call: .
clone_size: many
v_call: TRBV6-6
cdr3_nt: TGTGCCAGCAGTTACAGTGGCGGGGCGGGCACTGAAGCTTTCTTT
cdr3_aa: CASSYSGGAGTEAFF

j_call: TRBJ2-5
d_call: .
clone_size: many
v_call: TRBV2
cdr3_nt: TGTGCCAGCAGTGTTGGGGGGGCCTCATTCCAGGGAGAGACCCAGTACTTC
cdr3_aa: CASSVGGASFQGETQYF

j_call: TRBJ2-7
d_call: TRBD1
clone_size: few
v_call: TRBV20-1
cdr3_nt: TGCAGTGCTAGTAGGGGGCCCCCCTACGAGCAGTACTTC
cdr3_aa: CSASRGPPYEQYF

j_call: TRBJ2-1
d_call: .
clone_size: .
v_call: TRBV29-1
cdr3_nt: TGCAGCGTTGAAGATCCGGACAGAACCTCCTACAATGAGCAGTTCTTC
cdr3_aa: CSVEDPDRTSYNEQFF

j_call: TRBJ2-3
d_call: .
clone_size: once
v_call: TRBV20-1
cdr3_nt: TGCAGTGCTAGAGAGGAAGCAGATACGCAGTATTTT
cdr3_aa: CSAREEADTQYF

j_call: TRBJ1-2
d_call: .
clone_size: many
v_call: TRBV6-2/TRBV6-3
cdr3_nt: TGTGCCAGCAGTTACTCGTCACAGGGTTATGGCTACACCTTC
cdr3_aa: CASSYSSQGYGYTF

j_call: TRBJ1-2
d_call: .
clone_size: .
v_call: TRBV18
cdr3_nt: TGTGCCAGCTCACCAACAACAGGAGATACTAACTATGGCTACACCTTC
cdr3_aa: CASSPTTGDTNYGYTF

j_call: TRBJ2-2
d_call: TRBD1
clone_size: .
v_call: TRBV23-1
cdr3_nt: TGCGCCAGCAGCTACAGGGGATCCGCCGGGGAGCTGTTTTTT
cdr3_aa: CASSYRGSAGELFF

j_call: TRBJ2-5
d_call: .
clone_size: .
v_call: TRBV7-2
cdr3_nt: TGTGCCAGCAGCTTGAGGGGAAACAAAGAGACCCAGTACTTC
cdr3_aa: CASSLRGNKETQYF

j_call: TRBJ1-2
d_call: .
clone_size: many
v_call: TRBV18
cdr3_nt: TGTGCCAGCTCACCTGGAGCAGGGAGCTCCTATGGCTACACCTTC
cdr3_aa: CASSPGAGSSYGYTF

j_call: TRBJ1-5
d_call: .
clone_size: .
v_call: TRBV27
cdr3_nt: TGTGCCAGCAGTTTAGGGAAGACTTACAGGAGGACTCAGCCCCAGCATTTT
cdr3_aa: CASSLGKTYRRTQPQHF

j_call: TRBJ1-2
d_call: TRBD1
clone_size: few
v_call: TRBV11-3
cdr3_nt: TGTGCCAGCAGCTTAGCAGGGGGCAATACTAACTATGGCTACACCTTC
cdr3_aa: CASSLAGGNTNYGYTF

j_call: TRBJ2-7
d_call: TRBD1
clone_size: .
v_call: TRBV7-9
cdr3_nt: TGTGCCAGCAGCCCACTTGACAGGGGAACCTACGAGCAGTACTTC
cdr3_aa: CASSPLDRGTYEQYF

j_call: TRBJ1-5
d_call: .
clone_size: .
v_call: TRBV29-1
cdr3_nt: TGCAGCGTCCAGGACTCCGTCAATCAGCCCCAGCATTTT
cdr3_aa: CSVQDSVNQPQHF

j_call: TRBJ2-1
d_call: TRBD1
clone_size: many
v_call: TRBV18
cdr3_nt: TGTGCCAGCTCACCCGGGACAGGGGCCTACAATGAGCAGTTCTTC
cdr3_aa: CASSPGTGAYNEQFF

j_call: TRBJ2-5
d_call: .
clone_size: .
v_call: TRBV11-2
cdr3_nt: TGTGCCAGCAGCTTAGAAACCGGACAAGAGACCCAGTACTTC
cdr3_aa: CASSLETGQETQYF

j_call: TRBJ2-5
d_call: .
clone_size: .
v_call: TRBV21-1
cdr3_nt: TGTGCCAGTAAAGTTGTGGCAAAACGCCAGGAGACCCAGTACTTC
cdr3_aa: CASKVVAKRQETQYF

j_call: TRBJ1-4
d_call: TRBD1
clone_size: many
v_call: TRBV3-1
cdr3_nt: TGTGCCAGCAGCGCCCGGGACAGGGGCTTTAGAAAACTGTTTTTT
cdr3_aa: CASSARDRGFRKLFF

j_call: TRBJ1-1
d_call: .
clone_size: once
v_call: TRBV4-3
cdr3_nt: TGCGCCAGCAGACCGACAGGCATGAACACTGAAGCTTTCTTT
cdr3_aa: CASRPTGMNTEAFF

j_call: TRBJ2-2
d_call: TRBD1
clone_size: .
v_call: TRBV19
cdr3_nt: TGTGCCAGCCACCCTTTTTTTTGGGACAGGGGCACCGGGGAGCTGTTTTTT
cdr3_aa: CASHPFFWDRGTGELFF

j_call: TRBJ2-3
d_call: .
clone_size: few
v_call: TRBV25-1
cdr3_nt: TGTGCCAGCAGTGAGGGCGGGGAATTATCTAGCACAGATACGCAGTATTTT
cdr3_aa: CASSEGGELSSTDTQYF

j_call: TRBJ2-2
d_call: .
clone_size: few
v_call: TRBV4-1
cdr3_nt: TGCGCCAGCAGCCAAGTCGGGCGGGCCGGGGAGCTGTTTTTT
cdr3_aa: CASSQVGRAGELFF

j_call: TRBJ1-1
d_call: .
clone_size: many
v_call: TRBV12-3/TRBV12-4
cdr3_nt: TGTGCCAGCAGTTTATCAGCTGCTGGCACTGAAGCTTTCTTT
cdr3_aa: CASSLSAAGTEAFF

j_call: TRBJ1-5
d_call: .
clone_size: .
v_call: TRBV28
cdr3_nt: TGTGCCAGCAGTTCAGGGAATAAGCTCCAGCATTTT
cdr3_aa: CASSSGNKLQHF

j_call: TRBJ1-1
d_call: .
clone_size: many
v_call: TRBV30
cdr3_nt: TGTGCCTGGAGTCGAGGGATGACTGAAGCTTTCTTT
cdr3_aa: CAWSRGMTEAFF

j_call: TRBJ2-3
d_call: TRBD2
clone_size: .
v_call: TRBV7-2
cdr3_nt: TGTGCCAGCAGCTTAAATGTCGGGGGGGCCACAGATACGCAGTATTTT
cdr3_aa: CASSLNVGGATDTQYF

j_call: TRBJ2-5
d_call: .
clone_size: .
v_call: TRBV12-3/TRBV12-4
cdr3_nt: TGTGCCAGCAGACACGGGACTGCTCAAGAGACCCAGTACTTC
cdr3_aa: CASRHGTAQETQYF

j_call: TRBJ2-5
d_call: TRBD2
clone_size: few
v_call: TRBV20-1
cdr3_nt: TGCAGTGCTAGTAGACTAGCGGGGTACCAAGAGACCCAGTACTTC
cdr3_aa: CSASRLAGYQETQYF

j_call: TRBJ1-4
d_call: .
clone_size: many
v_call: TRBV5-1
cdr3_nt: TGCGCCAGCAGCCTCGTCGGGGGGTTTAATGAAAAACTGTTTTTT
cdr3_aa: CASSLVGGFNEKLFF

j_call: TRBJ1-2
d_call: .
clone_size: few
v_call: TRBV10-1
cdr3_nt: TGCGCCAGCAGTGAGTGGAAGCGCTATGGCTACACCTTC
cdr3_aa: CASSEWKRYGYTF

j_call: TRBJ2-7
d_call: TRBD1
clone_size: few
v_call: TRBV6-2/TRBV6-3
cdr3_nt: TGTGCCAGCAGCCTAAACACAGGGGAAGGCTCCTACGAGCAGTACTTC
cdr3_aa: CASSLNTGEGSYEQYF

j_call: TRBJ2-1
d_call: TRBD1
clone_size: few
v_call: TRBV11-1
cdr3_nt: TGTGCCAGCAGCCAACGCGGACAGGGCTACAATGAGCAGTTCTTC
cdr3_aa: CASSQRGQGYNEQFF

j_call: TRBJ1-1
d_call: .
clone_size: .
v_call: TRBV4-3
cdr3_nt: TGCGCCAGCAGCCAAGACTCATACAGGCGGATGAACACTGAAGCTTTCTTT
cdr3_aa: CASSQDSYRRMNTEAFF

j_call: TRBJ2-3
d_call: .
clone_size: .
v_call: TRBV5-1
cdr3_nt: TGCGCCAGCAGCCTAATTGCGGAGAGCACAGATAGGCAGTATTTT
cdr3_aa: CASSLIAESTDRQYF

j_call: TRBJ2-1
d_call: .
clone_size: .
v_call: TRBV2
cdr3_nt: TGTGCCAGCAGTGATGGCAGGGACAATGAGCAGTTCTTC
cdr3_aa: CASSDGRDNEQFF

j_call: TRBJ2-1
d_call: .
clone_size: few
v_call: TRBV5-1
cdr3_nt: TGCGCCAGCAGCTTGGCTAGGGGCCTCTCCTACAATGAGCAGTTCTTC
cdr3_aa: CASSLARGLSYNEQFF

j_call: TRBJ1-1
d_call: TRBD1
clone_size: few
v_call: TRBV7-3
cdr3_nt: TGTGCCAGCAGCTCACCGGGACAGGGGAACACTGAAGCTTTCTTT
cdr3_aa: CASSSPGQGNTEAFF